A single sample is the source of the 19 T cell receptor beta chains below, sequenced in a study of OX40 agonist ivuxolimab in advanced cancers. The assay was immunoSEQ multiplex PCR, and TCRdb's table has in-frame clones only and misses some. The repertoire has 130,000 or so clones, about 93% of them found once; the top ten carry approximately 0.15%. The sample was CD4+ or CD8+ T cells sorted from blood, taken in a trial of the OX40 agonist ivuxolimab. These receptors originate from an adult with an advanced solid tumor such as melanoma, head and neck, liver or kidney cancer.

This clone was detected only once. CDR3 sequence (DNA): TGTGCCACCAGCAGAGACCTAGCGGGAGGGCTCGAGCAGTACTTC. Residues: CATSRDLAGGLEQYF. This rearrangement joins TRBV15 to TRBJ2-7; 12 bases align to TRBD2. This CDR3 spans 15 amino acids. The germline CDR1 and CDR2 sequences are LNHNV and YYDKDF (reference sequence). With V trimmed by 0 bases and J by 6 bases, 3 bases remained unmatched. Based on the CDR3 plus reference TRBV15 and TRBJ2-7, the full variable domain is DAMVIQNPRYQVTQFGKPVTLSCSQTLNHNVMYWYQQKSSQAPKLLFHYYDKDFNNEADTPDNFQSRRPNTSFCFLDIRSPGLGDTAMYLCATSRDLAGGLEQYFGPGTRLTVT.

The V call is TRBV27, the J call TRBJ2-4; either TRBD1 or TRBD2 may fit D (7 bases each). The CDR3 extends over 15 amino acids. Germline CDR1 MNHEY, CDR2 SMNVEV (reference sequence). Trimming pared 0 bases from V and 8 bases from J, leaving 14 bases between. The CDR3 coding sequence is TGTGCCAGCAGTTTATCGGTAGCAGGGGGGGACATTCAGTACTTC. Protein product: CASSLSVAGGDIQYF.

CDR3 region: CASSWDSQRTDTQYF. The CDR3 DNA follows: TGTGCCAGCTCCTGGGACAGCCAAAGAACAGATACGCAGTATTTT. V and J are TRBV18 and TRBJ2-3, with TRBD1 matching over 7 bases. Germline CDR1 is KGHSH and CDR2 is LQKENI. Germline trimming cut 6 bases from V and 3 bases from J; bases unmatched to any gene: 9. This CDR3 spans 15 amino acids.

The chain employs TRBV18 and TRBJ1-5, with 7 nucleotides matching TRBD1. The junction had 5 bases not matched to a gene; V was cut back by 2 bases and J by 4 bases. This CDR3 spans 15 amino acids. Germline V gene lookup returns CDR1 KGHSH and CDR2 LQKENI. The CDR3 DNA is TGTGCCAGCTCACCATCAGGACAGGTTAATCAGCCCCAGCATTTT. This encodes CASSPSGQVNQPQHF.

The V and J genes are TRBV14 and TRBJ1-6; possible D gene TRBD1, 5 bases. Deletions cut 1 base from V and 8 bases from J, with 15 bases between. In germline, CDR1 is SGHDN, CDR2 FVKESK. The CDR3 loop spans 16 amino acids. CDR3 in DNA: TGTGCCAGCAGCCAAGCATCTCAGGGACGACATTCACCCCTCCACTTT. It translates to CASSQASQGRHSPLHF.

The chain recombines TRBV7-2 with TRBJ2-7, with D unclear. This CDR3 region has 13 residues. Germline CDR1 is SGHTA and CDR2 is FQGNSA. Between the trimmed V and J ends, which lost 5 bases and 5 bases, there was a span of 13 bases. CDR3 sequence (DNA): TGTGCCAGCAGCCGGTCGGATGTAAACGAGCAGTACTTC. This codes for CASSRSDVNEQYF.

The V call is TRBV5-4, the J call TRBJ2-3; no reliable D call. V was cut by 4 bases and J by 0 bases, with 15 bases left in between. Germline CDR1 and CDR2: SGHNT and YYREEE (reference sequence). The CDR3 is made up of 16 amino acids. The CDR3 nucleotides are TGTGCCAGCAGCATAGGAACGGACGTCAGCACAGATACGCAGTATTTT. Protein sequence: CASSIGTDVSTDTQYF.

The rearrangement links TRBV11-3 to TRBJ2-2; 8 nucleotides match TRBD2. The CDR3 length is 15 residues. The V segment lost 1 base and the J segment 5 bases; nucleotides outside the gene matches: 3. Germline loops: CDR1 SGHNT, CDR2 YENEEA. CDR3 in DNA: TGTGCCAGCAGCTTAGCTCGGGGGGGTACCGGGGAGCTGTTTTTT. Translated, it gives CASSLARGGTGELFF.

Only one count was recorded for this clone. The chain is built from TRBV2 and TRBJ1-2; the D is unclear. CDR1 is SNHLY and CDR2 is FYNNEI in the germline V gene. The CDR3 sequence is 13 residues long. V was pared by 6 bases and J by 7 bases, with 15 bases between. The CDR3 sequence is CASSARILGGYTF. Here the CDR3 DNA reads TGTGCCAGCAGCGCCCGGATACTCGGTGGCTACACCTTC.

The chain couples TRBV6-7 to TRBJ2-1; D is undetermined. TRBV6-7 carries the ORF label, with uncertain function. The CDR3 loop spans 10 amino acids. The V end lost 8 bases, the J end lost 10 bases, and 9 bases lay between the germline ends. CDR3 nucleotide sequence: TGTGCCAGCCCCGTAGTGGAGCAGTTCTTC. Its protein product is CASPVVEQFF.

The rearrangement links TRBV7-8 to TRBJ2-2; D unclear. This CDR3 spans 14 amino acids. V lost 0 bases, J lost 8 bases, and 10 bases lay in between. Germline V lookup: CDR1 SGHVS, CDR2 FQNEAQ. The CDR3 loop is CASSLAHGQGELFF. The CDR3 region has the DNA TGTGCCAGCAGCTTAGCGCATGGGCAGGGGGAGCTGTTTTTT.

The chain has TRBV9 and TRBJ2-1; D may be TRBD2 (6 bases). V lost 0 bases, J lost 4 bases, and 14 bases lay in between. This CDR3 comprises 16 residues. Germline CDR1 is SGDLS and CDR2 is YYNGEE. For the CDR3, the DNA is TGTGCCAGCAGCGTAGAGGGCGGGGCGAGATACAATGAGCAGTTCTTC. Protein product: CASSVEGGARYNEQFF. The whole variable domain, remainder taken from reference TRBV9 and TRBJ2-1, is DSGVTQTPKHLITATGQRVTLRCSPRSGDLSVYWYQQSLDQGLQFLIQYYNGEERAKGNILERFSAQQFPDLHSELNLSSLELGDSALYFCASSVEGGARYNEQFFGPGTRLTVL.

The J gene is TRBJ2-5, the V gene TRBV5-6, with 7 bases fitting TRBD1. The germline CDR1 and CDR2 sequences are SGHDT and YYEEEE. This CDR3 has 17 residues. J was trimmed by 7 bases and V by 5 bases; bases with no gene match: 20. CDR3 sequence: CASSSLDSGDSRRTQYF. DNA for the CDR3: TGTGCCAGCAGTTCCTTAGATTCAGGGGACAGCAGAAGGACCCAGTACTTC.

As DNA, the CDR3 is TGTGCCAGCAGCCCGGGACAGATCTCTGGAAACACCATATATTTT. This encodes CASSPGQISGNTIYF. The chain carries TRBV5-4 and TRBJ1-3; 7 bases line up with TRBD1. J lost 0 bases, V lost 4 bases, and 4 bases had no gene match. This CDR3 spans 15 amino acids. Germline lookup yields CDR1 SGHNT and CDR2 YYREEE (reference sequence).

In regard to this clone: Other DNA sequences in the sample encode the same CDR3. The chain recombines TRBV11-2 with TRBJ1-5, with D possibly being TRBD1 (5 bases). The CDR3 consists of 13 residues. V was cut by 1 base and J by 5 bases, with 6 bases left in between. The germline V gene encodes CDR1 SGHAT and CDR2 FQNNGV. The CDR3 bases are TGTGCCAGCAGCTTAGGGGGGGATCAGCCCCAGCATTTT. Translating it yields CASSLGGDQPQHF.

Comments on this clone: At one end the junction does not follow the germline gene, possibly because of a read error. The CDR3 sequence: CASSLGATPGISYNSPLHF. CDR3 nucleotides: TGTGCCAGCAGTTTGGGAGCCACCCCGGGTATCTCCTATAATTCACCCCTCCACTTT. This sequence joins TRBV5-6 and TRBJ1-6, with no clear D. From germline, CDR1 is SGHDT and CDR2 YYEEEE. The CDR3 has 19 residues.

The chain employs TRBV14 and TRBJ1-1, with 7 bases fitting TRBD1. Germline V gives CDR1 SGHDN, CDR2 FVKESK. The CDR3 spans 15 residues. J lost 3 bases, V lost 4 bases, and 8 bases had no gene match. CDR3 loop: CASSPRTGSYTEAFF. Written as DNA, the CDR3 is TGTGCCAGCAGCCCTCGGACAGGTTCGTACACTGAAGCTTTCTTT.

This chain uses TRBV5-1 with TRBJ2-5; 12 bases agree with TRBD1. The V and J ends lost 3 bases and 5 bases, in that order; junction bases with no gene match: 2. Looked up from germline, CDR1 is SGHRS and CDR2 is YFSETQ. The CDR3 runs 14 residues. CDR3 amino acids: CASSWGTGGETQYF. The CDR3 DNA reads as TGCGCCAGCAGCTGGGGGACAGGGGGCGAGACCCAGTACTTC.

CDR3 residues: CASSLRGNTIYF. CDR3 nucleotide sequence: TGTGCCAGCAGCTTGAGGGGAAACACCATATATTTT. This chain uses TRBV5-6 with TRBJ1-3; the D is unclear. The CDR3 has 12 residues. Germline lookup yields CDR1 SGHDT and CDR2 YYEEEE. V was trimmed by 1 base and J by 4 bases, leaving 3 bases between them.